The 18 T cell receptor beta chains below come from one sample, sequenced in a study of blood T cell repertoires in COVID-19. The method was immunoSEQ multiplex PCR; TCRdb's version includes in-frame clones alone and lacks a portion of them. Of tens of thousands of clones in the sample, about 78% were seen once. Input material: peripheral blood. Every receptor here comes from a boy between 2 and 10 years old with active or convalescent COVID-19.

V and J are TRBV6-5 and TRBJ1-1; 8 nucleotides agree with TRBD1. The CDR3 is 15 amino acids. Germline assignment: CDR1 MNHEY and CDR2 SVGAGI. V trimming: 6 bases; J trimming: 4 bases; junction bases outside the gene matches: 10. The CDR3 DNA sequence: TGTGCCAGCAGGGCCACGACAGGGGTGGCCACTGAAGCTTTCTTT. Translated: CASRATTGVATEAFF.

This chain links TRBV6-6 with TRBJ1-3; D is possibly TRBD1 (5 bases). This CDR3 contains 16 residues. Germline values: CDR1 MNHNY, CDR2 SVGAGI (reference sequence). V was pared by 6 bases and J by 0 bases, with 15 bases between. This chain's CDR3 is CASRIDGDYSGNTIYF. DNA of the CDR3: TGTGCCAGCAGGATAGACGGGGACTACTCTGGAAACACCATATATTTT.

The chain is built from TRBV27 and TRBJ2-1; possible D gene TRBD1, 6 bases. Germline V gene lookup returns CDR1 MNHEY and CDR2 SMNVEV (reference sequence). CDR3 length: 12 amino acids. Trimming shortened V by 8 bases and J by 8 bases, and 13 bases separated the two germline ends. This CDR3 reads CASRTGYHEQFF. CDR3 nucleotides: TGTGCCAGCCGTACAGGGTACCATGAGCAGTTCTTC.

This chain links TRBV11-2 with TRBJ2-1, with TRBD1 identical over 10 bases. The CDR3 spans 15 residues. V lost 3 bases to trimming and J lost 5 bases; unmatched junction nucleotides: 4. CDR1 is SGHAT and CDR2 is FQNNGV in the germline V gene. The CDR3 spells CASSFSTGGHNEQFF. In nucleotides, the CDR3 is TGTGCCAGCAGCTTCTCGACAGGGGGCCACAATGAGCAGTTCTTC.

This clone was recorded a few times. The chain recombines TRBV12-3 or TRBV12-4 with TRBJ1-3, with D unresolved. The CDR3 runs to 12 residues. With 6 bases removed from V and 2 bases from J, the gap between germline ends came to 5 bases. The CDR3, as DNA: TGTGCCAGCAGCCCGGCTGGAAACACCATATATTTT. Its protein product is CASSPAGNTIYF.

The V and J genes are TRBV24-1 and TRBJ2-6; D call uncertain. Germline lookup yields CDR1 KGHDR and CDR2 SFDVKD. The CDR3 loop spans 13 amino acids. Between the trimmed V and J ends, which lost 7 bases and 0 bases, there was a span of 3 bases. The CDR3 nucleotides read TGTGCCACCAGCCTCTCTGGGGCCAACGTCCTGACTTTC. This codes for CATSLSGANVLTF.

This clone was seen many times. This rearrangement joins TRBV3-1 (or the pseudogene TRBV3-2) to TRBJ1-6; D call uncertain. Germline V gives CDR1 LGHDT, CDR2 YNNKEL (reference sequence). V lost 0 bases to trimming and J lost 14 bases, with 8 bases between them. The CDR3 has 12 amino acids. CDR3 coding DNA: TGTGCCAGCAGCCAAGAGGGCGTAACCCTCCACTTT. This translates into CASSQEGVTLHF.

V is TRBV7-9 and J is TRBJ1-3; D might be TRBD1 (5 bases). CDR1 is SEHNR and CDR2 is FQNEAQ in the germline V gene (reference sequence). This CDR3 contains 16 residues. The germline V and J ends were trimmed by 3 bases and 0 bases, with 12 bases remaining between them. Here the CDR3 DNA reads TGTGCCAGCAGCTTGAGAACAGGCCGCTCTGGAAACACCATATATTTT. Protein product: CASSLRTGRSGNTIYF.

The chain carries TRBV11-2 and TRBJ2-7; D is perhaps TRBD1 (6 bases). The CDR3 covers 15 residues. V gave up 2 bases and J gave up 0 bases, with 11 bases separating them. Germline-derived CDR1 and CDR2 are SGHAT and FQNNGV. The CDR3 coding sequence is TGTGCCAGCAGCTTAATGGCAGGGGCCTCCTACGAGCAGTACTTC. This translates into CASSLMAGASYEQYF.

In its sample, this clone was seen once. The chain recombines TRBV7-2 with TRBJ1-1; D might be TRBD1 (6 bases). The V gene lost 4 bases and the J gene lost 11 bases, with 20 bases spanning the gap. CDR1 is SGHTA, CDR2 FQGNSA, per germline. The CDR3 totals 14 residues. The CDR3 loop is CASSSSFGATGAFF. The CDR3, as DNA: TGTGCCAGCAGCTCTTCCTTCGGGGCTACAGGGGCTTTCTTT.

The chain links TRBV19 to TRBJ2-1; TRBD2 is a possible D gene (5 bases). CDR1 LNHDA and CDR2 SQIVND come from the germline V gene (reference sequence). V gave up 3 bases and J gave up 8 bases, with 17 bases separating them. The CDR3 loop spans 15 amino acids. CDR3 sequence: CASSIILDHKDEQFF. The CDR3 DNA is TGTGCCAGTAGTATTATACTAGACCATAAGGATGAGCAGTTCTTC.

The genes are TRBV30 and TRBJ1-5, with D maybe TRBD1 (5 bases). Germline V gene lookup returns CDR1 GTSNPN and CDR2 SVGIG (reference sequence). The CDR3 contains 14 residues. V dropped 1 base and J dropped 2 bases, with 9 bases sitting between them. As DNA, the CDR3 is TGTGCCTGGAGTGCAGGGTGGGGCAATCAGCCCCAGCATTTT. Its translation is CAWSAGWGNQPQHF.

V and J are TRBV4-1 and TRBJ2-2; the D gene is possibly TRBD1 (6 bases). This CDR3 is built from 18 residues. The V gene's germline CDR1 is MGHRA and CDR2 YSYEKL. The V end lost 1 base, the J end lost 2 bases, and 17 bases lay between the germline ends. CDR3 bases: TGCGCCAGCAGCCAAGGAGCTATTCGGACAGTTAACACCGGGGAGCTGTTTTTT. Translating gives CASSQGAIRTVNTGELFF.

Only a few counts were recorded for this clone. This chain joins TRBV5-1 and TRBJ2-1, with D uncertain. The CDR3 totals 13 residues. The V and J ends lost 4 bases and 7 bases respectively, with 12 bases between them. Germline-derived CDR1 and CDR2 are SGHRS and YFSETQ. The CDR3 here is CASSPSGWNEQFF. Here the CDR3 DNA reads TGCGCCAGCAGCCCCTCGGGTTGGAATGAGCAGTTCTTC.

The chain joins TRBV19 to TRBJ1-5; no clear D gene. Germline V gene sequence: CDR1 LNHDA, CDR2 SQIVND (reference sequence). V was cut by 6 bases and J by 0 bases, with 9 bases left in between. The CDR3 spans 14 residues. The CDR3 reads CASRSGNSNQPQHF. The DNA for the CDR3 is TGTGCCAGTAGGTCCGGGAATAGCAATCAGCCCCAGCATTTT. Looking up the rest from reference TRBV19 and TRBJ1-5 gives the full variable domain: DGGITQSPKYLFRKEGQNVTLSCEQNLNHDAMYWYRQDPGQGLRLIYYSQIVNDFQKGDIAEGYSVSREKKESFPLTVTSAQKNPTAFYLCASRSGNSNQPQHFGDGTRLSIL.

The V gene is TRBV5-1, the J gene TRBJ2-3; TRBD1 matches 10 bases. The CDR3 is 17 amino acids. The germline CDR1 and CDR2 sequences are SGHRS and YFSETQ. V was pared by 5 bases and J by 5 bases, with 14 bases of the junction left unmatched. The CDR3 protein is CASSPNQGTGVVDTQYF. The CDR3 DNA is TGCGCCAGCAGTCCAAATCAGGGGACAGGGGTGGTAGATACGCAGTATTTT.

The chain has TRBV4-1 and TRBJ2-1; maybe TRBD2 (6 bases). Between the trimmed V and J ends, which lost 3 bases and 5 bases, there was a span of 14 bases. Per the germline V gene, CDR1 is MGHRA and CDR2 is YSYEKL. The length of the CDR3 is 15 residues. The chain's CDR3 is CASSHPSSENNEQFF. The CDR3 DNA is TGCGCCAGCAGCCACCCGTCTAGCGAAAACAATGAGCAGTTCTTC.

The chain joins TRBV19 to TRBJ1-3; 7 nucleotides align to TRBD1. V lost 3 bases to trimming and J lost 5 bases; unmatched junction nucleotides: 4. This CDR3 contains 14 residues. Germline CDR1 reads LNHDA; CDR2 reads SQIVND (reference sequence). The CDR3 region has the DNA TGTGCCAGTAGTATGAGGGACAGCCGAAACACCATATATTTT. Its protein is CASSMRDSRNTIYF.